What follows are 26 T cell receptor beta chains derived from one specimen sequenced in a study of blood T cell repertoires in COVID-19. Here immunoSEQ multiplex PCR was the method, and the copy in TCRdb shows in-frame clones only, minus some. The sample includes some 190,000 clones, about 80% of them seen just once. The sequenced sample was PBMCs or T cells enriched from blood (not recorded which). These receptor sequences come from a man aged 55 to 70 who had been exposed to COVID-19.

Written as DNA, the CDR3 is TGTGCCAGCAGCTTGCCTAGCGGATGGGTGGAGCAGTTCTTC. Protein: CASSLPSGWVEQFF. The chain employs TRBV7-9 and TRBJ2-1; 7 bases match TRBD2. Germline V lookup: CDR1 SEHNR, CDR2 FQNEAQ (reference sequence). This CDR3 is 14 amino acids long. V lost 3 bases, J lost 10 bases, and 9 bases stayed unmatched.

This sequence joins TRBV10-3 and TRBJ2-3; 8 bases fit TRBD2. V was clipped by 3 bases and J by 2 bases; unmatched bases: 4. CDR3 length: 15 residues. Germline CDR1 and CDR2: ENHRY and SYGVKD. This chain's CDR3 is CAISDAGGVTDTQYF. CDR3 bases: TGTGCCATCAGTGATGCGGGGGGAGTCACAGATACGCAGTATTTT.

This clone was observed once. V gene TRBV21-1 combines with J gene TRBJ2-7; TRBD2 is taken as the D call from the table, unchecked against the DNA. TRBV21-1 is noted as a pseudogene. The length of the CDR3 is 16 residues. The CDR3 sequence is CASTVIAGNSSYEQYF. Here the CDR3 DNA reads TGTGCCAGCACCGTTATAGCGGGAAACAGCTCCTACGAGCAGTACTTC.

This CDR3 is CASSTGTTTGELFF. The CDR3 DNA follows: TGTGCCAGCTCAACCGGGACAACCACCGGGGAGCTGTTTTTT. The gene calls are TRBV18 and TRBJ2-2, with TRBD1 as a possible D gene (6 bases). The V end was cut by 5 bases, the J end by 4 bases, with 11 bases between. CDR1 is KGHSH and CDR2 is LQKENI in the germline V gene. The CDR3 runs to 14 residues.

Concerning this clone: The junction does not match germline at one end; this may be a read error. The gene calls are TRBV5-5 and TRBJ2-7, with 11 nucleotides matching TRBD2. The V gene's germline CDR1 is SGHKS and CDR2 YYEKEE (reference sequence). This CDR3 has 12 amino acids. For the CDR3, the DNA is TGTGCCAGCAGCCCACTAGCGGGAGCCCCGTTTTTC. Protein product: CASSPLAGAPFF.

The chain recombines TRBV27 with TRBJ2-2, with 10 bases fitting TRBD2. Germline V CDR1 and CDR2: MNHEY, SMNVEV (reference sequence). This CDR3 has 15 residues. Trimming cost V 2 bases and J 5 bases; bases outside gene matches: 2. This CDR3 is CASSLLAGVTGELFF. CDR3 coding DNA: TGTGCCAGCAGTTTACTAGCGGGAGTTACCGGGGAGCTGTTTTTT.

The chain employs TRBV11-2 and TRBJ2-7; 9 positions agree with TRBD2. The junction had 13 bases not matched to a gene; V was cut back by 3 bases and J by 4 bases. The CDR3 runs to 17 residues. The germline CDR1 and CDR2 sequences are SGHAT and FQNNGV. The CDR3 nucleotides read TGTGCCAGCAGCTTCGAGTGGGCGGGAGGGCCCTCTTACGAGCAGTACTTC. Protein product: CASSFEWAGGPSYEQYF. The full variable domain, with the rest looked up from reference TRBV11-2 and TRBJ2-7, is EAGVAQSPRYKIIEKRQSVAFWCNPISGHATLYWYQQILGQGPKLLIQFQNNGVVDDSQLPKDRFSAERLKGVDSTLKIQPAKLEDSAVYLCASSFEWAGGPSYEQYFGPGTRLTVT.

The chain is built from TRBV15 and TRBJ1-1; D gene unclear. V lost 0 bases to trimming and J lost 4 bases, with 9 bases between them. This CDR3 spans 14 amino acids. The germline CDR1 and CDR2 sequences are LNHNV and YYDKDF (reference sequence). DNA for the CDR3: TGTGCCACCAGCAGAGATCCAGGAAGCACTGAAGCTTTCTTT. This gives the protein CATSRDPGSTEAFF. Combining the CDR3 with reference TRBV15 and TRBJ1-1 gives the whole variable domain DAMVIQNPRYQVTQFGKPVTLSCSQTLNHNVMYWYQQKSSQAPKLLFHYYDKDFNNEADTPDNFQSRRPNTSFCFLDIRSPGLGDTAMYLCATSRDPGSTEAFFGQGTRLTVV.

This chain joins TRBV19 and TRBJ1-1, with TRBD1 identical over 8 bases. Germline trimming cut 5 bases from V and 4 bases from J; bases unmatched to any gene: 6. This CDR3 has 14 amino acids. CDR1 and CDR2 from the germline V gene are LNHDA and SQIVND (reference sequence). CDR3 amino acids: CASSPGQVATEAFF. CDR3 nucleotide sequence: TGTGCCAGTAGTCCGGGACAGGTGGCCACTGAAGCTTTCTTT.

V is TRBV21-1 and J is TRBJ2-5; the D call in the table, TRBD2, was not verified against the DNA. TRBV21-1 is deemed a pseudogene. The CDR3 contains 17 residues. CDR3 in DNA: TGTGCCAGCAGCAAGACCGGTCTACCCACGGGATTGGAGACCCAGTACTTC. This codes for CASSKTGLPTGLETQYF.

The CDR3 DNA reads TGTGCCAGCAGCGAAAAACCGGGACTACCGAGCTCCTACAATGAGCAGTTCTTC. This encodes CASSEKPGLPSSYNEQFF. The J gene is TRBJ2-1, the V gene TRBV14; 7 bases are shared with TRBD2. This CDR3 is built from 18 residues. The germline V gene encodes CDR1 SGHDN and CDR2 FVKESK. Trimming at V came to 5 bases and at J to 0 bases, leaving 13 bases not matched to a gene. Filled out from reference TRBV14 and TRBJ2-1, the complete variable domain reads EAGVTQFPSHSVIEKGQTVTLRCDPISGHDNLYWYRRVMGKEIKFLLHFVKESKQDESGMPNNRFLAERTGGTYSTLKVQPAELEDSGVYFCASSEKPGLPSSYNEQFFGPGTRLTVL.

This clone was counted once. The chain uses TRBV18 and TRBJ1-2, with D uncertain. The germline CDR1 and CDR2 sequences are KGHSH and LQKENI. The CDR3 is 13 amino acids. Trimming removed 4 bases from V and 4 bases from J, with 10 bases in between. DNA for the CDR3: TGTGCCAGCTCACGTGCAGAAATCTATGGCTACACCTTC. Protein: CASSRAEIYGYTF.

The chain joins TRBV3-1 (or the pseudogene TRBV3-2) to TRBJ2-3, with TRBD2 as a possible D gene (6 bases). The V and J ends lost 0 bases and 2 bases respectively, with 12 bases between them. Germline V gives CDR1 LGHDT, CDR2 YNNKEL (reference sequence). The CDR3 sequence is 16 residues long. CDR3 loop: CASSQDPGVVTDTQYF. Written as DNA, the CDR3 is TGTGCCAGCAGCCAAGATCCGGGAGTAGTCACAGATACGCAGTATTTT.

This clone was picked up a small number of times. This chain uses TRBV7-2 with TRBJ1-6, with TRBD1 matching 7 bases. CDR3 length equals 13 residues. Trimming cost V 5 bases and J 11 bases; bases outside gene matches: 6. Germline CDR1 and CDR2: SGHTA and FQGNSA. The CDR3 region is CASSPTRGAPLHF. CDR3 nucleotides: TGTGCCAGCAGCCCGACCAGGGGGGCACCCCTCCACTTT.

The table lists this clone with a few counts. The chain couples TRBV5-1 to TRBJ1-4; 7 nucleotides match TRBD1. Unmatched junction bases numbered 5, after V lost 5 bases and J lost 7 bases. This CDR3 region has 13 residues. CDR1 SGHRS and CDR2 YFSETQ come from the germline V gene. This CDR3 is CASSLQGGEKLFF. The CDR3 bases are TGCGCCAGCAGTCTGCAGGGGGGTGAAAAACTGTTTTTT.

The chain couples TRBV4-2 to TRBJ1-4; no clear D. V lost 1 base and J lost 8, with 11 bases in between. The germline V gene encodes CDR1 LGHNA and CDR2 YNFKEQ. This CDR3 is built from 14 residues. The CDR3 is CASSQGKAAEKLFF. As DNA, the CDR3 is TGTGCCAGCAGCCAAGGTAAAGCGGCGGAAAAACTGTTTTTT.

The chain carries TRBV4-3 and TRBJ2-4; 13 nucleotides match TRBD2. This CDR3 has 16 amino acids. Germline assignment: CDR1 LGHNA and CDR2 YSLEER. With 4 bases clipped from V and 8 bases from J, the junction kept 8 bases outside the gene matches. The CDR3 loop is CASSLGLAGAGDIQYF. The CDR3 bases are TGCGCCAGCAGCCTCGGACTAGCGGGAGCGGGTGACATTCAGTACTTC.

The V and J genes are TRBV5-1 and TRBJ2-7, with 7 bases aligning to TRBD1. The CDR3 totals 14 residues. Trimming at V came to 0 bases and at J to 3 bases, leaving 3 bases not matched to a gene. Germline V lookup: CDR1 SGHRS, CDR2 YFSETQ. CDR3 sequence reads: CASSLVAGGYEQYF. The CDR3 nucleotides read TGCGCCAGCAGCTTGGTGGCAGGGGGCTACGAGCAGTACTTC.

The chain links TRBV29-1 to TRBJ1-4; 8 positions match TRBD1. The CDR3 sequence is 13 residues long. V lost 7 bases, J lost 3 bases, and 4 bases stayed unmatched. Looked up from germline, CDR1 is SQVTM and CDR2 is ANQGSEA. The CDR3: CSAQGAPNEKLFF. The DNA of the CDR3 is TGCAGCGCCCAGGGGGCACCTAATGAAAAACTGTTTTTT.

This chain uses TRBV7-3 with TRBJ2-3, with 11 bases lining up with TRBD2. After removal of 5 bases from V and 6 bases from J, the junction contained 4 bases not matched to a gene. Germline V gives CDR1 SGHTA, CDR2 FQGTGA. The CDR3 runs to 14 residues. The CDR3 here is CASSVAGGRDTQYF. The CDR3 DNA follows: TGTGCCAGCAGCGTAGCGGGAGGGCGGGATACGCAGTATTTT.

The chain joins TRBV28 to TRBJ1-6; perhaps TRBD1 as D (5 bases). V lost 2 bases and J lost 5, with 13 bases in between. Germline CDR1 reads MDHEN; CDR2 reads SYDVKM. This CDR3 region has 16 residues. The CDR3 loop is CASSLTPGWDNSPLHF. The DNA of the CDR3 is TGTGCCAGCAGTTTAACTCCAGGGTGGGATAATTCACCCCTCCACTTT.

The gene calls are TRBV2 and TRBJ2-7, with 9 nucleotides matching TRBD1. Germline CDR1 and CDR2: SNHLY and FYNNEI. The CDR3 is made up of 16 amino acids. V lost 2 bases to trimming and J lost 1 base; unmatched junction nucleotides: 6. This CDR3 is CASSESETGGSYEQYF. For the CDR3, the DNA is TGTGCCAGCAGTGAATCCGAGACAGGGGGATCCTACGAGCAGTACTTC.

This clone was seen only a few times. The chain is built from TRBV5-1 and TRBJ2-7; possible D gene TRBD2, 5 bases. In germline, CDR1 is SGHRS, CDR2 YFSETQ. Trimming stripped 4 bases from V and 2 bases from J, with 13 bases between. The CDR3 covers 14 residues. The CDR3 DNA reads TGCGCCAGCAGCCTCGGGGTAGCTCCCTACGAGCAGTACTTC. Protein product: CASSLGVAPYEQYF.

This CDR3 is CASSPTRQSRSGNTIYF. CDR3 nucleotide sequence: TGTGCCAGCTCACCCACCCGACAGTCCCGCTCTGGAAACACCATATATTTT. The rearrangement joins TRBV18 to TRBJ1-3, with TRBD1 as a possible D gene (5 bases). Germline loops: CDR1 KGHSH, CDR2 LQKENI. V was clipped by 3 bases and J by 0 bases, with 15 bases between them. CDR3 size: 17 residues.

This chain connects TRBV7-2 to TRBJ1-1, with a tentative D call TRBD1 (6 bases). This CDR3 region has 15 residues. Germline-derived CDR1 and CDR2 are SGHTA and FQGNSA. V gave up 3 bases and J gave up 0 bases, with 11 bases separating them. The CDR3 here is CASSFFGQMNTEAFF. The CDR3 DNA is TGTGCCAGCAGCTTCTTCGGACAGATGAACACTGAAGCTTTCTTT.

The J gene is TRBJ1-6, the V gene TRBV9; a weak D match, TRBD1 (5 bases). CDR1 SGDLS and CDR2 YYNGEE come from the germline V gene. Trimming removed 0 bases at V and 7 bases at J, with 11 bases between. This CDR3 is 15 amino acids long. In DNA, the CDR3 is TGTGCCAGCAGCGTAGTAGGGGCGGGGAATTCACCCCTCCACTTT. This encodes CASSVVGAGNSPLHF.